This TCR beta chain was observed in a study of blood T cell repertoires in COVID-19. CDR3 length equals 11 residues. The ends were cut back, 4 bases at V and 6 bases at J, with 6 bases in the middle. Germline CDR1 MDHEN, CDR2 SYDVKM. Repertoires were generated with immunoSEQ multiplex PCR, while TCRdb's copy carries only in-frame clones and drops some. The table lists roughly 320,000 clones, about 88% of them singletons, with around 1.4% in the top ten. V and J are TRBV28 and TRBJ1-2, with D hard to call. This sequence originates from a man between 65 and 85 years old with acute or convalescent COVID-19. Sequenced sample: peripheral blood. CDR3 region: CASSSPDGYTF. The DNA for the CDR3 is TGTGCCAGCAGTTCCCCCGATGGCTACACCTTC.